Presented here are 18 T cell receptor beta chains from one specimen sequenced in a study. MiXCR, applied by TCRdb to the RT-PCR reads, yields one record per CDR3 protein. The sample yields hundreds of thousands of distinct CDR3 sequences, 13% to 15% seen once. Sequenced input: memory CD4+ T cells from blood. Every receptor here comes from a female donor in good health, serving as a healthy control.

The chain joins TRBV20-1 to TRBJ1-5, with TRBD1 matching over 8 bases. Per the germline V gene, CDR1 is DFQATT and CDR2 is SNEGSKA (reference sequence). The CDR3 is 13 amino acids. The CDR3 sequence: CSGQGYSNQPQHF. CDR3 sequence (DNA): TGCAGCGGACAGGGCTATAGCAATCAGCCCCAGCATTTT.

This sequence joins TRBV18 and TRBJ1-5, with D perhaps TRBD1 (6 bases). Per the germline V gene, CDR1 is KGHSH and CDR2 is LQKENI. With 5 bases removed from V and 4 bases from J, the gap between germline ends came to 15 bases. The CDR3 length is 15 residues. The CDR3 coding sequence is TGTGCCAGCTCATCCCCCGGGGACATGAATCAGCCCCAGCATTTT. Translated, it gives CASSSPGDMNQPQHF.

This sequence joins TRBV4-2 and TRBJ2-1, with 10 bases that match TRBD2. This CDR3 region has 17 residues. Germline V CDR1 and CDR2: LGHNA, YNFKEQ. V shed 3 bases, J shed 10 bases, and the junction held 15 bases outside the gene matches. Here the CDR3 reads CASSQGGLAVSVVEQFF. CDR3 DNA: TGTGCCAGCAGCCAGGGTGGACTAGCGGTCTCCGTCGTGGAGCAGTTCTTC.

The rearrangement links TRBV19 to TRBJ2-1; 10 bases match TRBD2. CDR1 is LNHDA, CDR2 SQIVND, per germline (reference sequence). J lost 6 bases, V lost 9 bases, and 5 bases had no gene match. The CDR3 contains 13 residues. The CDR3 loop is CARGLAGGNEQFF. The CDR3 nucleotides read TGTGCCAGGGGTTTAGCGGGAGGCAATGAGCAGTTCTTC. Complete variable domain (other parts from reference TRBV19 and TRBJ2-1): DGGITQSPKYLFRKEGQNVTLSCEQNLNHDAMYWYRQDPGQGLRLIYYSQIVNDFQKGDIAEGYSVSREKKESFPLTVTSAQKNPTAFYLCARGLAGGNEQFFGPGTRLTVL.

This clonotype has ten or more counts. This chain uses TRBV7-9 with TRBJ2-2, with TRBD1 matching 8 bases. CDR3 length equals 17 residues. V shed 0 bases and J 7 bases; nucleotides not matched to a gene: 10. The germline V gene has CDR1 SEHNR and CDR2 FQNEAQ (reference sequence). The CDR3 nucleotides are TGTGCCAGCAGCTTAGCGGCCAACCCCGGGACAGGCGGGGAGCTGTTTTTT. It is translated as CASSLAANPGTGGELFF. The variable domain in full, with the rest retrieved from reference TRBV7-9 and TRBJ2-2, is DTGVSQNPRHKITKRGQNVTFRCDPISEHNRLYWYRQTLGQGPEFLTYFQNEAQLEKSRLLSDRFSAERPKGSFSTLEIQRTEQGDSAMYLCASSLAANPGTGGELFFGEGSRLTVL.

The rearrangement joins TRBV20-1 to TRBJ2-3; D uncertain. The germline CDR1 and CDR2 sequences are DFQATT and SNEGSKA (reference sequence). Trimming took 0 bases from V and 2 from J, leaving 15 bases between them. The length of the CDR3 is 16 residues. CDR3 protein: CSARDLEKGFTDTQYF. The CDR3 DNA reads TGCAGTGCTAGAGATCTTGAGAAAGGCTTCACAGATACGCAGTATTTT.

This clonotype was recorded only once. The chain links TRBV2 to TRBJ2-7; D unclear. Trimming removed 4 bases from V and 5 bases from J, with 9 bases in between. Looked up from germline, CDR1 is SNHLY and CDR2 is FYNNEI. This CDR3 is built from 12 residues. The CDR3 DNA reads as TGTGCCAGCAGTGTATTCCTACACGAGCAGTACTTC. Amino acids: CASSVFLHEQYF.

J is TRBJ1-1 and V is TRBV3-1; D is unclear. This CDR3 has 14 residues. CDR1 is LGHDT, CDR2 YNNKEL, per germline (reference sequence). The V and J ends lost 0 bases and 5 bases respectively, with 10 bases between them. CDR3 region: CASSQDGAGTEAFF. The CDR3 nucleotides are TGTGCCAGCAGCCAAGATGGTGCTGGGACTGAAGCTTTCTTT.

The chain joins TRBV5-1 to TRBJ1-1; unclear D gene. Between the trimmed V and J ends, which lost 1 base and 1 base, there was a span of 11 bases. Germline loops: CDR1 SGHRS, CDR2 YFSETQ. This CDR3 comprises 15 residues. The chain's CDR3 is CASSLWEGTNTEAFF. In nucleotides, the CDR3 is TGCGCCAGCAGCTTGTGGGAGGGAACGAACACTGAAGCTTTCTTT.

The chain has TRBV2 and TRBJ2-7, with TRBD1 identical over 8 bases. The V and J ends lost 8 bases and 7 bases, in that order; junction bases with no gene match: 13. The germline gives CDR1 SNHLY, CDR2 FYNNEI. CDR3 length: 14 amino acids. Here the CDR3 reads CASGRDRSHWEQYF. CDR3 in DNA: TGTGCCAGCGGCCGGGACAGGTCTCATTGGGAGCAGTACTTC.

The chain uses TRBV7-2 and TRBJ1-2, with 7 bases identical to TRBD1. Per the germline V gene, CDR1 is SGHTA and CDR2 is FQGNSA. The V segment lost 5 bases and the J segment 7 bases; nucleotides outside the gene matches: 10. This CDR3 comprises 14 residues. CDR3 sequence (DNA): TGTGCCAGCAGCATCTACAGGGGTGGTACTGGCTACACCTTC. This codes for CASSIYRGGTGYTF.

The chain recombines TRBV28 with TRBJ2-2, with D perhaps matching TRBD2 (5 bases). In germline, CDR1 is MDHEN, CDR2 SYDVKM. Between the trimmed V and J ends, which lost 1 base and 4 bases, there was a span of 13 bases. The CDR3 is 16 residues long. CDR3 sequence reads: CASSLYVGAATGELFF. CDR3 bases: TGTGCCAGCAGTTTATATGTGGGAGCCGCCACCGGGGAGCTGTTTTTT.

The chain links TRBV2 to TRBJ1-6, with D possibly being TRBD1 (6 bases). Per the germline V gene, CDR1 is SNHLY and CDR2 is FYNNEI. V lost 6 bases, J lost 7 bases, and 19 bases lay in between. The CDR3 is 16 amino acids. CDR3 sequence reads: CASRIEGAGQNSPLHF. CDR3 coding DNA: TGTGCCAGCAGAATTGAAGGTGCGGGACAAAATTCACCCCTCCACTTT.

This clonotype was seen many times. The chain uses TRBV5-1 and TRBJ2-7; 8 bases line up with TRBD2. Germline CDR1 reads SGHRS; CDR2 reads YFSETQ. This CDR3 has 14 residues. V lost 5 bases, J lost 0 bases, and 4 bases stayed unmatched. CDR3 protein: CASREAGDSYEQYF. CDR3 coding DNA: TGCGCCAGCAGGGAAGCGGGAGACTCCTACGAGCAGTACTTC. The variable domain in full, completed from reference TRBV5-1 and TRBJ2-7, reads KAGVTQTPRYLIKTRGQQVTLSCSPISGHRSVSWYQQTPGQGLQFLFEYFSETQRNKGNFPGRFSGRQFSNSRSEMNVSTLELGDSALYLCASREAGDSYEQYFGPGTRLTVT.

A few counts support this clonotype. V usage is TRBV29-1 and J usage is TRBJ1-2; the D gene is possibly TRBD1 (6 bases). CDR3 size: 14 residues. Germline-derived CDR1 and CDR2 are SQVTM and ANQGSEA. The V and J ends lost 1 base and 4 bases respectively, with 13 bases between them. The CDR3 protein is CSVEAIQGTYGYTF. The CDR3 DNA is TGCAGCGTTGAAGCGATACAGGGAACCTATGGCTACACCTTC.

The chain combines TRBV3-1 with TRBJ2-1; D could derive from TRBD1 or TRBD2 (5 bases each). From germline, CDR1 is LGHDT and CDR2 YNNKEL (reference sequence). With 4 bases removed from V and 8 bases from J, the gap between germline ends came to 18 bases. The CDR3 totals 15 residues. The CDR3 region has the DNA TGTGCCAGCAGCCCCCGGCAGGGAGTTGGGGATGAGCAGTTCTTC. Protein: CASSPRQGVGDEQFF.

This clonotype was found a few times. The rearrangement joins TRBV20-1 to TRBJ1-5, with D possibly TRBD1 on 5 matching bases. The germline V and J ends were trimmed by 0 bases and 1 base, with 13 bases remaining between them. The germline V gene has CDR1 DFQATT and CDR2 SNEGSKA (reference sequence). This CDR3 has 16 amino acids. CDR3 in DNA: TGCAGTGCTAGAGATGGGGCGGCAGTAAGCAATCAGCCCCAGCATTTT. Protein sequence: CSARDGAAVSNQPQHF.

In this sample, this clonotype turned up a few times. This chain uses TRBV7-6 with TRBJ2-5; D remains unclear. Germline V gene sequence: CDR1 SGHVS, CDR2 FNYEAQ. CDR3 length equals 12 residues. Trimming left V 5 bases short and J 9 bases short, with 13 bases between. In DNA, the CDR3 is TGTGCCAGCAGCACCACCCCTCGGGCCCAGTACTTC. Protein sequence: CASSTTPRAQYF.